This T cell receptor beta chain was recorded in a study of blood T cells in healthy people across ages. Researchers collected 9.5 to 10 milliliters of peripheral blood from every single donor. Samples each yielded at least 5 micrograms of total RNA. About this clonotype: The antigen is unknown.

This CDR3 has 14 residues. V shed 6 bases and J 6 bases; nucleotides not matched to a gene: 7. Looked up from germline, CDR1 is MNHEY and CDR2 is SVGEGT. Using a J-beta primer mix together with a sample-barcoded 5' primer, a second PCR was run for 7 to 11 cycles. A single record per CDR3 protein comes from TCRdb applying MiXCR to the 5' RACE reads. This sample has about 1.1 million distinct CDR3 sequences, with 35% to 40% found just once. Study-level results: Long-lived donors carried more naive CD4+ cells and greater diversity than aged donors. In older individuals, TCR beta diversity per million T cells was lower, falling roughly linearly with age.

The sequencing input was blood. This clonotype was sampled from a man between 18 and 29 years old in good health. The chain combines TRBV6-2 or TRBV6-3 with TRBJ1-4, with TRBD1 matching over 7 bases. CDR3 sequence reads: CASSWDSTDEKLFF. CDR3 bases: TGTGCCAGCAGCTGGGACAGCACCGATGAAAAACTGTTTTTT.